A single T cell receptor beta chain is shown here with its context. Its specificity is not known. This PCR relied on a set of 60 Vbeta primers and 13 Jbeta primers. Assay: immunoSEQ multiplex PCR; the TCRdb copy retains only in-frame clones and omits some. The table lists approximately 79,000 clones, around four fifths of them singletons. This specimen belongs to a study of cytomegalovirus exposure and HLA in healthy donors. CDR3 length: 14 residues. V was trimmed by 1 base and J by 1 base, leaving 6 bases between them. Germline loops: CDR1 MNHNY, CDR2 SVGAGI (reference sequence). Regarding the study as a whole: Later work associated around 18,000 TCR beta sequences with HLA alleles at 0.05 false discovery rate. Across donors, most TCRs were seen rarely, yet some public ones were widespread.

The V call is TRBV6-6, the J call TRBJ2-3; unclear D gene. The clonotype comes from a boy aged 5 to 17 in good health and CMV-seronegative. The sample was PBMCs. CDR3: CASSYLTRTDTQYF. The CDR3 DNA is TGTGCCAGCAGTTACTTGACACGCACAGATACGCAGTATTTT.